This is a list of T cell receptor beta chains from one sample in a study of blood T cell repertoires in COVID-19. Using immunoSEQ multiplex PCR, the repertoire was profiled, and TCRdb retains in-frame clones only, with some absent. The sample carries hundreds of thousands of clones, over 75% recorded once. Sequenced: PBMCs or T cells enriched from blood (not recorded which). The receptors stem from a woman aged 40 to 50 who had recovered from COVID-19. Both conserved end residues are part of each CDR3. D genes are given only for firm matches. Clone size is shown for a subset of rows, as once, few, many or a class of expanded clone.

>TRBV19|15|TRBJ2-7|.|.
TGTGCCAGTACCCCCCGGGACTCTAGCTCCTACGAGCAGTACTTC
CASTPRDSSSYEQYF
>TRBV3-1/TRBV3-2|14|TRBJ2-5|.|.
TGTGCCAGCAGCCCCCCCACAGCGGAAGAGACCCAGTACTTC
CASSPPTAEETQYF
>TRBV6-6|13|TRBJ1-2|.|.
TGTGCCAGCAGTTTGCAGGGTAACTATGGCTACACCTTC
CASSLQGNYGYTF
>TRBV27|14|TRBJ1-5|.|.
TGTGCCAGCAGTTTAGGCCCCAAAAATCAGCCCCAGCATTTT
CASSLGPKNQPQHF
>TRBV7-3|14|TRBJ2-3|.|.
TGTGCCAGCAGCCCCCAACCGGGCACAGATACGCAGTATTTT
CASSPQPGTDTQYF
>TRBV4-3|22|TRBJ2-1|.|TRBD2
TGCGCCAGCAGCCAACAGGTCATAGGGGGACTAGCTTCCAGTGGGTCCTACAATGAGCAGTTCTTC
CASSQQVIGGLASSGSYNEQFF
>TRBV5-6|14|TRBJ2-1|.|.
TGTGCCAGCAGCTTGAGCCATCCGGGAAATGAGCAGTTCTTC
CASSLSHPGNEQFF
>TRBV2|13|TRBJ1-5|.|TRBD1
TGTGCCAGCAGTTCTGGACAGGCCGTGACCCAGCATTTT
CASSSGQAVTQHF
>TRBV5-4|15|TRBJ1-6|.|.
TGTGCCAGCAGCTTGGCCAGGAATTGGGTTTCACCCCTCCACTTT
CASSLARNWVSPLHF
>TRBV7-3|18|TRBJ2-6|once|TRBD2
TGTGCCAGCAGCTTAAGTGCACTAGCGGGCTCAGGGGCCAACGTCCTGACTTTC
CASSLSALAGSGANVLTF
>TRBV27|15|TRBJ2-3|.|TRBD1
TGTGCCAGCAGTCCGCCGGGACAGTTAACAGATACGCAGTATTTT
CASSPPGQLTDTQYF
>TRBV6-4|15|TRBJ2-1|.|.
TGTGCCAGCAGTGGACAGCCGAGCTCCTACAATGAGCAGTTCTTC
CASSGQPSSYNEQFF
>TRBV4-2|18|TRBJ2-3|.|.
TGTGCCAGCAGCCCAGGTACTGAAACAGGATCCCTCACAGATACGCAGTATTTT
CASSPGTETGSLTDTQYF
>TRBV5-6|16|TRBJ2-7|.|.
TGTGCCAGCAGCAACTCCGTGTGGGCCGCCCTACGCGAGCAGTACTTC
CASSNSVWAALREQYF
>TRBV6-2/TRBV6-3|17|TRBJ1-5|.|.
TGTGCCAGCAGTTACTCGTTCGGAGGCCACACCGGGCAGCCCCAGCATTTT
CASSYSFGGHTGQPQHF
>TRBV3-1/TRBV3-2|18|TRBJ2-5|.|.
TGTGCCAGCAGCCAAGATCTCCTAAGACGGGGGAACCAAGAGACCCAGTACTTC
CASSQDLLRRGNQETQYF
>TRBV25-1|14|TRBJ2-7|.|TRBD1
TGTGCCAGCATCGGACAGGACAGGTCCTACGAGCAGTACTTC
CASIGQDRSYEQYF
>TRBV5-1|15|TRBJ2-1|.|.
TGCGCCAGCAGCTTGGACGGTCCTCCGGGCAATGAGCAGTTCTTC
CASSLDGPPGNEQFF
>TRBV7-9|15|TRBJ2-7|.|TRBD2
TGTGCCAGCAGCTTAGAACTAGCGGGGGATTACGAGCAGTACTTC
CASSLELAGDYEQYF
>TRBV5-1|12|TRBJ1-2|.|.
TGCGCCAGCAGCTTTACAGGCTATGGCTACACCTTC
CASSFTGYGYTF
>TRBV28|15|TRBJ2-1|once|TRBD2
TGTGCCAGCAGTTTACATTCGGGGGGGCCCGGTGAGCAGTTCTTC
CASSLHSGGPGEQFF
>TRBV15|15|TRBJ2-2|.|.
TGTGCCACCAGCAGAGATATACAATCCACCGGGGAGCTGTTTTTT
CATSRDIQSTGELFF
>TRBV27|14|TRBJ2-7|.|.
TGTGCCAGCACCCCCTTGGCAGTGTCGGGCGAGCAGTACTTC
CASTPLAVSGEQYF
>TRBV5-1|17|TRBJ2-5|.|TRBD1
TGCGCCAGCAGCTTGGTACAGGGGGCAGAGTACCAAGAGACCCAGTACTTC
CASSLVQGAEYQETQYF
>TRBV5-1|14|TRBJ1-1|.|.
TGCGCCAGCAGCTTGGCGGACAGGAACACTGAAGCTTTCTTT
CASSLADRNTEAFF
>TRBV21-1|18|TRBJ2-3|.|.
TGTGCCAGCAGCACCGGGACTAGCGGGGGAACTAGCACAGATACGCAGTATTTT
CASSTGTSGGTSTDTQYF